One sample yielded the 10 T cell receptor beta chains listed below, sequenced in a study of blood T cell repertoires in COVID-19. Sequencing used immunoSEQ multiplex PCR; TCRdb keeps in-frame clones, though not all of them. Among some 310,000 clones listed, 90% were seen once. Source material: peripheral blood. Receptors were obtained from a woman in her thirties with COVID-19, enrolled during active disease.

J is TRBJ1-2 and V is TRBV28; 10 nucleotides match TRBD1. This CDR3 is 15 amino acids long. Germline CDR1 is MDHEN and CDR2 is SYDVKM. Trimming at V came to 7 bases and at J to 2 bases, leaving 7 bases not matched to a gene. CDR3 DNA: TGTGCCAGCACCTTACCGGGACAGGGGAACTATGGCTACACCTTC. Its translation is CASTLPGQGNYGYTF.

This clone occurred once. V is TRBV14 and J is TRBJ2-5; D might be TRBD1 (5 bases). Trimming cost V 0 bases and J 1 base, with 9 bases left between them. Germline CDR1 is SGHDN and CDR2 is FVKESK. The CDR3 is 15 residues long. CDR3 nucleotides: TGTGCCAGCAGCCAAGAGATTCAGGGCCAAGAGACCCAGTACTTC. Its translation: CASSQEIQGQETQYF.

The chain is built from TRBV4-1 and TRBJ1-2; a possible D gene is TRBD1 (5 bases). The V and J ends lost 1 base and 2 bases respectively, with 8 bases between them. CDR1 and CDR2 from the germline V gene are MGHRA and YSYEKL. This CDR3 contains 14 residues. Here the CDR3 DNA reads TGCGCCAGCAGCCAAGTATCAGGGAACTATGGCTACACCTTC. Residues: CASSQVSGNYGYTF.

The chain carries TRBV27 and TRBJ1-5; perhaps TRBD1 as D (5 bases). CDR1 and CDR2 from the germline V gene are MNHEY and SMNVEV (reference sequence). The CDR3 has 15 amino acids. V was clipped by 3 bases and J by 4 bases, with 13 bases between them. CDR3 bases: TGTGCCAGCAGTTTGATTTGGGCAGGGAATCAGCCCCAGCATTTT. It encodes CASSLIWAGNQPQHF.

The chain recombines TRBV5-1 with TRBJ1-2, with D possibly TRBD1 on 5 matching bases. V dropped 0 bases and J dropped 6 bases, with 9 bases sitting between them. This CDR3 is 13 amino acids long. Germline CDR1 and CDR2: SGHRS and YFSETQ. CDR3 bases: TGCGCCAGCAGCTTGGCAGGGATTGATGGCTACACCTTC. Translation: CASSLAGIDGYTF. Based on the CDR3 plus reference TRBV5-1 and TRBJ1-2, the full variable domain is KAGVTQTPRYLIKTRGQQVTLSCSPISGHRSVSWYQQTPGQGLQFLFEYFSETQRNKGNFPGRFSGRQFSNSRSEMNVSTLELGDSALYLCASSLAGIDGYTFGSGTRLTVV.

The CDR3 sequence is CASGTSYGYTF. CDR3 sequence (DNA): TGTGCCAGCGGGACTAGTTATGGCTACACCTTC. The chain combines TRBV27 with TRBJ1-2; TRBD1 might be the D (5 bases). In germline, CDR1 is MNHEY, CDR2 SMNVEV (reference sequence). V lost 8 bases and J lost 5, with 9 bases in between. The CDR3 spans 11 residues.

The V and J genes are TRBV9 and TRBJ1-2, with 10 bases aligning to TRBD1. The CDR3 is 13 residues long. CDR1 SGDLS and CDR2 YYNGEE come from the germline V gene. Germline trimming cut 4 bases from V and 8 bases from J; bases unmatched to any gene: 5. CDR3 coding DNA: TGTGCCAGCAGCAAGACAGGGGGCTTAGGCTACACCTTC. This encodes CASSKTGGLGYTF.

This chain uses TRBV9 with TRBJ1-2; D remains ambiguous. Trimming removed 0 bases at V and 2 bases at J, with 11 bases between. Germline V gene sequence: CDR1 SGDLS, CDR2 YYNGEE. The CDR3 has 15 residues. The CDR3 region is CASSVGGAGNYGYTF. The CDR3, as DNA: TGTGCCAGCAGCGTAGGGGGTGCGGGGAACTATGGCTACACCTTC.

J is TRBJ2-4 and V is TRBV7-4; 10 bases are a match to TRBD2. Germline lookup yields CDR1 SGHVT and CDR2 SQSDAQ. The CDR3 covers 17 residues. With V trimmed by 1 base and J by 6 bases, 9 bases remained unmatched. CDR3 in DNA: TGTGCCAGCAGCTTAGGTCCTAGCGGGAGTAGGAGAAACATTCAGTACTTC. This gives the protein CASSLGPSGSRRNIQYF.

The chain uses TRBV2 and TRBJ2-2; TRBD1 matches 12 bases. CDR3 length: 16 residues. The germline gives CDR1 SNHLY, CDR2 FYNNEI. V dropped 10 bases and J dropped 6; count of bases not matched to a gene: 12. The CDR3 sequence: CAIQDSGTGGAGELFF. CDR3 coding DNA: TGTGCCATCCAAGACTCCGGGACAGGGGGCGCCGGGGAGCTGTTTTTT.